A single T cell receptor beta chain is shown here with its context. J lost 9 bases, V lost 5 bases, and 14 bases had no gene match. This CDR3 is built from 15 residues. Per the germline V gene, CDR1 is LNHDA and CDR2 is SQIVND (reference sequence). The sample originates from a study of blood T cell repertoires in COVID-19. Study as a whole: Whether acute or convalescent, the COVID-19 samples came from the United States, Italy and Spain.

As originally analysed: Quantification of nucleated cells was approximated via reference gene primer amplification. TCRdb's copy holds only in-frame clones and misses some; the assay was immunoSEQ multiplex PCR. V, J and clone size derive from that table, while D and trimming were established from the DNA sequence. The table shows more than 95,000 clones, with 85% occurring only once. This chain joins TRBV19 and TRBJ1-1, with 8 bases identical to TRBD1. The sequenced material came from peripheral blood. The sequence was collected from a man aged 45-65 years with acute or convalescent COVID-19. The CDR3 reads CASSVSPSGGAQAFF. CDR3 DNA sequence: TGTGCCAGTAGTGTCTCCCCATCAGGGGGCGCCCAAGCTTTCTTT.